The T cell receptor (beta chain) described here comes from a study of tumor-infiltrating lymphocytes in primary liver carcinoma. Without any cell sorting, roughly 20-33 mg of bulk tissue yielded co-extracted RNA and DNA. Chronic HBV infection was present, with no prior treatment. Reverse transcription of about 0.5 ug total RNA with a constant-region primer produced TCR beta cDNA. ARM-PCR was slightly modified, and three nested multiplex PCR rounds with it gave rise to the TCR beta libraries. Rounds one and two of PCR, each of 10 cycles, were primed with TRBV1-TRBV30 forward primers and a C-beta reverse primer. TCRdb recomputed calls from the multiplex PCR reads with MiXCR, one row per CDR3 protein. This table has 95,000 to 150,000 distinct CDR3 sequences, 64% appearing once. Note on this clonotype: Sequence at one end of the junction differs from germline and may be a read error.

The CDR3 is 18 amino acids. The sequencing sample was made of liver tumor tissue from sampling region 3. The subset here: tumor region T3, left-lateral pole. This receptor was obtained from a woman aged 60 to 75 with primary liver carcinoma and hepatitis B virus infection. The chain links TRBV12-3 or TRBV12-4 to TRBJ2-7, with 15 bases lining up with TRBD2. Written as DNA, the CDR3 is TGTACCAGCAGATTCGGAAGGACTAGCGGGAGGGTTTCATACGCGCAGTACTTC. Translation gives CTSRFGRTSGRVSYAQYF.